Presented here are 31 T cell receptor beta chains from one specimen sequenced in a study of Ad26.COV2.S vaccination and SARS-CoV-2 variants. Treatment meaning: some 19 received Ad26.COV2.S at low or high dose, single or two shots; roughly five received placebo; per-sample allocation not given. Sample collection was performed on day 63 after the first vaccine or placebo injection. Measured with immunoSEQ multiplex PCR; TCRdb has only the in-frame clones, and not every one. The data contain some 300,000 clones, just under 85% of them singletons. The sequencing used peripheral blood, collected in a trial of Ad26.COV2.S vaccine versus placebo. These receptors were obtained from a person aged 18-65 years who received the Ad26.COV2.S COVID-19 vaccine or a placebo.

This clone was observed once. CDR3 nucleotide sequence: TGTGCCAGCAGCGACTGGGCGGGGGGGCCTGACATTCAGTACTTC. Translation: CASSDWAGGPDIQYF. V and J are TRBV6-5 and TRBJ2-4, with 9 bases lining up with TRBD2. The J segment lost 8 bases and the V segment lost 6 bases, leaving 11 bases of the junction unmatched. CDR1 and CDR2 (germline): MNHEY, SVGAGI. The length of the CDR3 is 15 residues.

This chain uses TRBV5-1 with TRBJ2-3; TRBD1 is a possible D gene (6 bases). Per germline, CDR1 SGHRS and CDR2 YFSETQ. V lost 1 base and J 2 bases, leaving 8 bases between the germline ends. This CDR3 region has 14 residues. CDR3 in amino acids: CASSLMGHTDTQYF. The DNA for the CDR3 is TGCGCCAGCAGCTTGATGGGACACACAGATACGCAGTATTTT. Supplemented by reference TRBV5-1 and TRBJ2-3, the full variable domain reads KAGVTQTPRYLIKTRGQQVTLSCSPISGHRSVSWYQQTPGQGLQFLFEYFSETQRNKGNFPGRFSGRQFSNSRSEMNVSTLELGDSALYLCASSLMGHTDTQYFGPGTRLTVL.

The chain couples TRBV7-9 to TRBJ2-7; D perhaps matches TRBD1 (6 bases). V was shortened by 4 bases and J by 8 bases, with 15 bases between the two germline ends. This CDR3 region has 13 residues. Germline V lookup: CDR1 SEHNR, CDR2 FQNEAQ (reference sequence). As DNA, the CDR3 is TGTGCCAGCAGCTCTACGGGACAATCAAAGCAGTACTTC. As protein: CASSSTGQSKQYF.

The CDR3 region is CAISESRTGEAKTEAFF. DNA for the CDR3: TGTGCCATCAGTGAGTCTCGGACAGGGGAGGCTAAGACTGAAGCTTTCTTT. J is TRBJ1-1 and V is TRBV10-3, with 9 bases lining up with TRBD1. Germline V gene sequence: CDR1 ENHRY, CDR2 SYGVKD. The V and J ends lost 0 bases and 5 bases, in that order; junction bases with no gene match: 10. CDR3 length: 17 residues.

The chain is built from TRBV6-4 and TRBJ2-1, with 7 bases identical to TRBD1. J gave up 8 bases and V 4 bases, and 8 bases lay outside the gene matches. The CDR3 is 14 amino acids. CDR1 and CDR2 (germline): MRHNA, SNTAGT. CDR3 bases: TGTGCCAGCAGTGTTTCAGGGGGTCTAGATGAGCAGTTCTTC. Its translation is CASSVSGGLDEQFF.

This clone was seen just once. This rearrangement joins TRBV20-1 to TRBJ2-1; maybe TRBD2 (6 bases). V was pared by 3 bases and J by 5 bases, with 14 bases between. CDR3 length: 14 amino acids. The germline CDR1 and CDR2 sequences are DFQATT and SNEGSKA (reference sequence). CDR3 in amino acids: CSASRGGFDNEQFF. The CDR3 DNA follows: TGCAGTGCTAGTCGGGGAGGTTTTGACAATGAGCAGTTCTTC.

This rearrangement joins TRBV6-5 to TRBJ2-7, with a tentative D call TRBD1 (6 bases). The length of the CDR3 is 14 residues. V was cut by 5 bases and J by 2 bases, with 13 bases left in between. CDR1 MNHEY and CDR2 SVGAGI come from the germline V gene. In nucleotides, the CDR3 is TGTGCCAGCAGTCCACACAGGGAAACCTACGAGCAGTACTTC. The encoded protein is CASSPHRETYEQYF.

The gene calls are TRBV24-1 and TRBJ1-5, with D unclear. V gave up 1 base and J gave up 8 bases, with 5 bases separating them. The CDR3 loop spans 12 amino acids. Per the germline V gene, CDR1 is KGHDR and CDR2 is SFDVKD. CDR3 residues: CATSDLGKPQHF. The CDR3, as DNA: TGTGCCACCAGTGATTTAGGGAAGCCCCAGCATTTT.

The gene calls are TRBV5-1 and TRBJ1-1; TRBD1 aligns across 7 bases. CDR3 length: 15 residues. The V segment lost 4 bases and the J segment 6 bases; nucleotides outside the gene matches: 12. Germline V lookup: CDR1 SGHRS, CDR2 YFSETQ. CDR3 residues: CASSTVPGQSPEAFF. In DNA, the CDR3 is TGCGCCAGCAGCACTGTCCCGGGACAGTCTCCTGAAGCTTTCTTT.

The rearrangement uses TRBV19 and TRBJ2-7, with TRBD2 identical over 12 bases. The CDR3 is 16 amino acids. Germline V CDR1 and CDR2: LNHDA, SQIVND (reference sequence). Trimming at V came to 5 bases and at J to 2 bases, leaving 7 bases not matched to a gene. The chain's CDR3 is CASSSETSGGPYEQYF. CDR3 in DNA: TGTGCCAGTAGTTCAGAGACTAGCGGGGGCCCCTACGAGCAGTACTTC.

This sequence joins TRBV5-4 and TRBJ1-2, with unresolved D. The germline CDR1 and CDR2 sequences are SGHNT and YYREEE (reference sequence). Trimming removed 0 bases at V and 4 bases at J, with 13 bases between. The CDR3 is made up of 15 amino acids. The CDR3: CASSLEPLKGYGYTF. Here the CDR3 DNA reads TGTGCCAGCAGCTTGGAGCCCCTAAAGGGCTATGGCTACACCTTC.

This clone was counted a single time. The V call is TRBV28, the J call TRBJ1-6; TRBD1 aligns across 8 bases. The germline V gene encodes CDR1 MDHEN and CDR2 SYDVKM. This CDR3 has 19 amino acids. V gave up 5 bases and J gave up 0 bases; unmatched junction bases: 12. CDR3 DNA sequence: TGTGCCAGCAGTCAGGACAGGGCAATTGAGAGCTCCTATAATTCACCCCTCCACTTT. Protein: CASSQDRAIESSYNSPLHF.

V is TRBV5-4 and J is TRBJ1-4; D is possibly TRBD1 (5 bases). The V end was cut by 4 bases, the J end by 5 bases, with 9 bases between. The CDR3 runs to 13 residues. Germline V gene sequence: CDR1 SGHNT, CDR2 YYREEE (reference sequence). CDR3 nucleotide sequence: TGTGCCAGCAGCCCCCAGGGAAATGAAAAACTGTTTTTT. Its protein product is CASSPQGNEKLFF.

This clone has only one observation. The chain links TRBV5-1 to TRBJ2-7; D might be TRBD1 (5 bases). There are 16 residues in the CDR3. V was pared by 4 bases and J by 0 bases, with 17 bases between. Per germline, CDR1 SGHRS and CDR2 YFSETQ. CDR3 DNA sequence: TGCGCCAGCAGCCCCCTGTTGGGGCAAATCTCCTACGAGCAGTACTTC. Translation gives CASSPLLGQISYEQYF.

The CDR3 here is CASSLGFPYEQYF. CDR3 coding DNA: TGTGCCAGCAGTCTGGGGTTCCCCTACGAGCAGTACTTC. The chain combines TRBV6-5 with TRBJ2-7; D not resolved. Germline V gene data show CDR1 as MNHEY and CDR2 as SVGAGI. V was cut by 5 bases and J by 2 bases, with 10 bases left in between. The CDR3 is 13 residues long.

The chain couples TRBV7-8 to TRBJ1-1; D may be TRBD1 (5 bases). Trimming cost V 1 base and J 5 bases, with 17 bases left between them. The CDR3 is 16 residues long. Germline V lookup: CDR1 SGHVS, CDR2 FQNEAQ. The CDR3: CASSLGFGLGGTEAFF. The CDR3 DNA sequence: TGTGCCAGCAGCTTAGGGTTTGGACTGGGGGGAACTGAAGCTTTCTTT.

V and J are TRBV20-1 and TRBJ1-2; TRBD1 is a possible D gene (6 bases). The V gene lost 3 bases and the J gene lost 7 bases, with 18 bases spanning the gap. Looked up from germline, CDR1 is DFQATT and CDR2 is SNEGSKA (reference sequence). The length of the CDR3 is 14 residues. The CDR3 nucleotides read TGCAGTGCTAGTGGGGCCGGGGGCTTAGTTGGCTACACCTTC. Amino acids: CSASGAGGLVGYTF.

This chain links TRBV6-5 with TRBJ1-6; D call uncertain. The germline V gene encodes CDR1 MNHEY and CDR2 SVGAGI. V was clipped by 7 bases and J by 0 bases, with 4 bases between them. The CDR3 sequence is 13 residues long. The CDR3 loop is CASMGSYNSPLHF. CDR3 DNA sequence: TGTGCCAGCATGGGCTCCTATAATTCACCCCTCCACTTT.

The chain carries TRBV6-8 and TRBJ2-7, with D possibly being TRBD1 (5 bases). CDR3 size: 19 residues. V was trimmed by 0 bases and J by 3 bases, leaving 24 bases between them. Germline assignment: CDR1 MNHGY and CDR2 SAAAGT. This CDR3 reads CASSYSGHLQGWELYEQYF. DNA for the CDR3: TGTGCCAGCAGTTACTCGGGCCACCTCCAGGGATGGGAACTCTACGAGCAGTACTTC.

The rearrangement joins TRBV5-1 to TRBJ1-5, with D perhaps TRBD1 (6 bases). Trimming removed 0 bases at V and 2 bases at J, with 6 bases between. Germline V gene sequence: CDR1 SGHRS, CDR2 YFSETQ. This CDR3 comprises 14 residues. CDR3 in DNA: TGCGCCAGCAGCTTGGCAGGGGGCAATCAGCCCCAGCATTTT. Its protein is CASSLAGGNQPQHF.

The V call is TRBV7-9, the J call TRBJ2-2, with D perhaps TRBD2 (7 bases). Trimming stripped 3 bases from V and 6 bases from J, with 17 bases between. CDR1 is SEHNR, CDR2 FQNEAQ, per germline (reference sequence). The CDR3 length is 16 residues. CDR3 protein: CASSFSRGGVAGELFF. The CDR3 DNA is TGTGCCAGCAGCTTTTCGAGGGGGGGAGTAGCCGGGGAGCTGTTTTTT.

The J gene is TRBJ1-4, the V gene TRBV18, with no clear D. CDR3 length equals 14 residues. Deletions cut 0 bases from V and 4 bases from J, with 6 bases between. Germline V gene lookup returns CDR1 KGHSH and CDR2 LQKENI. CDR3 DNA sequence: TGTGCCAGCTCACCACCGGACGTTAATGAAAAACTGTTTTTT. It specifies CASSPPDVNEKLFF.

V gene TRBV13 combines with J gene TRBJ2-7, with D hard to call. V was pared by 4 bases and J by 4 bases, with 8 bases between. CDR1 and CDR2 (germline): PRHDT, FYEKMQ (reference sequence). The CDR3 has 12 amino acids. This chain's CDR3 is CASSSEAYEQYF. CDR3 bases: TGTGCCAGCAGCTCCGAGGCATACGAGCAGTACTTC.

The CDR3 nucleotides read TGTGCCAGCAGCCAAAATAAGACAGGGGGCTCGGCCTATGGCTACACCTTC. Translating it yields CASSQNKTGGSAYGYTF. The V gene is TRBV3-1 (or the pseudogene TRBV3-2), the J gene TRBJ1-2, with 10 bases identical to TRBD1. The CDR3 spans 17 residues. CDR1 is LGHDT and CDR2 is YNNKEL in the germline V gene (reference sequence). J gave up 4 bases and V 2 bases, and 10 bases lay outside the gene matches.

The CDR3 DNA is TGTGCCAGCAGGAGGGACACCGGTTCACCCCTCCACTTT. Protein product: CASRRDTGSPLHF. This sequence joins TRBV6-1 and TRBJ1-6, with a tentative D call TRBD1 (6 bases). Looked up from germline, CDR1 is MNHNS and CDR2 is SASEGT. The length of the CDR3 is 13 residues. Trimming took 6 bases from V and 9 from J, leaving 12 bases between them.

The chain joins TRBV5-1 to TRBJ2-5; possible D gene TRBD1, 6 bases. CDR3 length: 15 residues. The germline V gene has CDR1 SGHRS and CDR2 YFSETQ. The V and J ends lost 0 bases and 2 bases respectively, with 11 bases between them. The chain's CDR3 is CASSLGIQGQETQYF. CDR3 sequence (DNA): TGCGCCAGCAGCTTGGGAATACAGGGTCAAGAGACCCAGTACTTC.

The chain couples TRBV18 to TRBJ2-7; tentative D call: TRBD1 (6 bases). The germline V gene encodes CDR1 KGHSH and CDR2 LQKENI. V lost 3 bases and J lost 6, with 15 bases in between. The CDR3 is 14 amino acids. CDR3: CASSPDGQHFEQYF. The DNA of the CDR3 is TGTGCCAGCTCACCCGACGGACAGCACTTCGAGCAGTACTTC.

This clone occurred once. This rearrangement joins TRBV4-2 to TRBJ1-1, with TRBD1 identical over 11 bases. Trimming at V came to 0 bases and at J to 11 bases, leaving 2 bases not matched to a gene. Germline-derived CDR1 and CDR2 are LGHNA and YNFKEQ. This CDR3 region has 13 residues. In DNA form, the CDR3 reads TGTGCCAGCAGCCAAGAGGGGACAGGGGGGGCTTTCTTT. It codes for CASSQEGTGGAFF.

This clone has just one count. Other DNA sequences in the sample encode the same CDR3. The chain couples TRBV28 to TRBJ2-7; D unresolved. The CDR3 loop spans 13 amino acids. V was trimmed by 5 bases and J by 1 base, leaving 9 bases between them. Germline CDR1 reads MDHEN; CDR2 reads SYDVKM. The CDR3 loop is CASSPPPSYEQYF. The DNA for the CDR3 is TGTGCCAGCAGTCCCCCCCCGTCCTACGAGCAGTACTTC.

CDR3 amino acids: CASSEGPGDIYEQYF. The CDR3 nucleotides are TGTGCCAGCAGTGAGGGGCCCGGAGATATCTACGAGCAGTACTTC. V gene TRBV6-1 combines with J gene TRBJ2-7; TRBD1 might be the D (5 bases). V lost 3 bases and J 3 bases, leaving 15 bases between the germline ends. Germline CDR1 reads MNHNS; CDR2 reads SASEGT. The CDR3 is 15 residues long.

In its sample, this clone was seen once. The V gene is TRBV29-1, the J gene TRBJ2-3; 9 nucleotides align to TRBD1. Germline loops: CDR1 SQVTM, CDR2 ANQGSEA. The V segment lost 7 bases and the J segment 3 bases; nucleotides outside the gene matches: 5. The CDR3 has 13 amino acids. CDR3 DNA: TGCAGCGCCGAGACAGGGGGTACAGATACGCAGTATTTT. Translating it yields CSAETGGTDTQYF.